One sample yielded the 20 T cell receptor beta chains listed below, sequenced in a study of cytomegalovirus exposure and HLA in healthy donors. Profiling relied on immunoSEQ multiplex PCR, and the TCRdb table lists in-frame clones only, not all of them. The sample holds some 170,000 clones, about 83% seen once. Sequenced material: PBMCs. The receptors here all came from a woman aged 30 to 39 in good health and CMV-seronegative.

The genes are TRBV18 and TRBJ1-6, with 9 nucleotides matching TRBD1. V was clipped by 3 bases and J by 10 bases; unmatched bases: 7. The CDR3 has 15 amino acids. CDR1 KGHSH and CDR2 LQKENI come from the germline V gene. CDR3 in DNA: TGTGCCAGCTCACCCGGGACAGGGACGGAGTCACCCCTCCACTTT. Protein: CASSPGTGTESPLHF.

The genes are TRBV9 and TRBJ2-1, with TRBD2 matching over 14 bases. With V trimmed by 4 bases and J by 8 bases, 2 bases remained unmatched. This CDR3 has 14 amino acids. Germline CDR1 and CDR2: SGDLS and YYNGEE. The CDR3 DNA is TGTGCCAGCAGCATGACTAGCGGGGGGGATGAGCAGTTCTTC. It encodes CASSMTSGGDEQFF.

A single count supports this clone. J is TRBJ2-6 and V is TRBV10-3; 7 nucleotides agree with TRBD1. There are 15 residues in the CDR3. Germline-derived CDR1 and CDR2 are ENHRY and SYGVKD. The V and J ends lost 10 bases and 4 bases, in that order; junction bases with no gene match: 10. CDR3 in amino acids: CATTPGTAGANVLTF. The CDR3 DNA reads TGTGCCACTACTCCCGGGACAGCCGGGGCCAACGTCCTGACTTTC.

The rearrangement joins TRBV19 to TRBJ1-2; D not resolved. The CDR3 spans 16 residues. Per germline, CDR1 LNHDA and CDR2 SQIVND (reference sequence). V lost 5 bases and J 0 bases, leaving 16 bases between the germline ends. CDR3 sequence: CASSPDREGANYGYTF. The CDR3 bases are TGTGCCAGTAGTCCCGACCGGGAGGGAGCTAACTATGGCTACACCTTC.

This clone appeared once. J is TRBJ2-1 and V is TRBV7-9, with D possibly matching TRBD1 (6 bases). V was clipped by 1 base and J by 4 bases, with 8 bases between them. The germline V gene has CDR1 SEHNR and CDR2 FQNEAQ (reference sequence). The CDR3 extends over 14 amino acids. CDR3 amino acids: CASSLETGYNEQFF. The CDR3 DNA is TGTGCCAGCAGCTTAGAGACAGGATACAATGAGCAGTTCTTC. Full variable domain (rest looked up from reference TRBV7-9 and TRBJ2-1): DTGVSQNPRHKITKRGQNVTFRCDPISEHNRLYWYRQTLGQGPEFLTYFQNEAQLEKSRLLSDRFSAERPKGSFSTLEIQRTEQGDSAMYLCASSLETGYNEQFFGPGTRLTVL.

This clone was picked up one time. V is TRBV27 and J is TRBJ2-7, with 8 positions matching TRBD1. The CDR3 is 14 residues long. V shed 7 bases, J shed 3 bases, and the junction held 8 bases outside the gene matches. Germline V lookup: CDR1 MNHEY, CDR2 SMNVEV (reference sequence). The DNA for the CDR3 is TGTGCCAGCAAACCGGGACAGGTAAACTACGAGCAGTACTTC. Its translation is CASKPGQVNYEQYF.

This clone was picked up a small number of times. The rearrangement joins TRBV5-4 to TRBJ1-3; D call uncertain. The length of the CDR3 is 12 residues. V gave up 4 bases and J gave up 4 bases, with 6 bases separating them. Germline V gene data show CDR1 as SGHNT and CDR2 as YYREEE (reference sequence). The CDR3 here is CASSVRGNTIYF. The DNA of the CDR3 is TGTGCCAGCAGCGTCAGGGGAAACACCATATATTTT.

The rearrangement joins TRBV27 to TRBJ2-1; tentative D call: TRBD1 (6 bases). The CDR3 consists of 14 residues. The ends were cut back, 7 bases at V and 9 bases at J, with 19 bases in the middle. Germline loops: CDR1 MNHEY, CDR2 SMNVEV (reference sequence). CDR3 region: CASIKSGASLEQFF. DNA of the CDR3: TGTGCCAGCATCAAGTCAGGGGCTAGCCTTGAGCAGTTCTTC.

The genes are TRBV7-8 and TRBJ1-4; 9 bases agree with TRBD1. V shed 5 bases, J shed 4 bases, and the junction held 5 bases outside the gene matches. The CDR3 extends over 15 amino acids. Germline V gene data show CDR1 as SGHVS and CDR2 as FQNEAQ. CDR3 region: CASSPWTGDNEKLFF. The CDR3 DNA follows: TGTGCCAGCAGCCCCTGGACAGGGGATAATGAAAAACTGTTTTTT.

The chain carries TRBV19 and TRBJ2-1, with TRBD1 matching 10 bases. V lost 6 bases and J lost 4; bases outside the gene matches: 12. The V gene's germline CDR1 is LNHDA and CDR2 SQIVND (reference sequence). The CDR3 has 17 residues. Here the CDR3 reads CASSTGTGDITYNEQFF. In DNA form, the CDR3 reads TGTGCCAGTAGCACCGGGACAGGGGACATTACATACAATGAGCAGTTCTTC. The complete variable domain, with remaining parts taken from reference TRBV19 and TRBJ2-1, reads DGGITQSPKYLFRKEGQNVTLSCEQNLNHDAMYWYRQDPGQGLRLIYYSQIVNDFQKGDIAEGYSVSREKKESFPLTVTSAQKNPTAFYLCASSTGTGDITYNEQFFGPGTRLTVL.

V usage is TRBV25-1 and J usage is TRBJ1-4; D is possibly TRBD1 (5 bases). The CDR3 sequence is 15 residues long. Germline V CDR1 and CDR2: MGHDK, SYGVNS. Trimming removed 2 bases at V and 6 bases at J, with 13 bases between. CDR3 in amino acids: CASSEQQGGDEKLFF. As DNA, the CDR3 is TGTGCCAGCAGTGAACAGCAGGGAGGGGATGAAAAACTGTTTTTT.

The gene calls are TRBV19 and TRBJ1-2; weak D call: TRBD1 (6 bases). Germline CDR1 reads LNHDA; CDR2 reads SQIVND (reference sequence). The V and J ends lost 5 bases and 8 bases respectively, with 12 bases between them. CDR3 size: 12 residues. The CDR3 protein is CASSVTGRGYTF. The CDR3 region has the DNA TGTGCCAGTAGTGTAACAGGGCGAGGCTACACCTTC.

This chain links TRBV25-1 with TRBJ2-1; 9 bases are shared with TRBD1. The CDR3 runs 15 residues. Trimming cost V 4 bases and J 6 bases; bases outside gene matches: 7. In germline, CDR1 is MGHDK, CDR2 SYGVNS. The CDR3 region has the DNA TGTGCCAGCAGTGGGGGACAGGGCGGTAGCAATGAGCAGTTCTTC. Amino acid sequence: CASSGGQGGSNEQFF.

The gene calls are TRBV2 and TRBJ1-6, with D unresolved. Trimming removed 0 bases from V and 10 bases from J, with 10 bases in between. Germline CDR1 is SNHLY and CDR2 is FYNNEI. This CDR3 is built from 14 residues. CDR3 DNA: TGTGCCAGCAGTGAAGCGCTTCCACGGTCACCCCTCCACTTT. This codes for CASSEALPRSPLHF.

The V gene is TRBV9, the J gene TRBJ2-3; tentative D call: TRBD1 (6 bases). The CDR3 is 22 residues long. V was clipped by 4 bases and J by 6 bases, with 39 bases between them. Germline V CDR1 and CDR2: SGDLS, YYNGEE. CDR3 residues: CASSLTRRAIYVVWQGLDTQYF. Here the CDR3 DNA reads TGTGCCAGCAGCTTAACCCGAAGGGCTATTTACGTCGTGTGGCAGGGGCTGGATACGCAGTATTTT.

V is TRBV4-3 and J is TRBJ1-2; TRBD1 matches 8 bases. Trimming took 4 bases from V and 0 from J; bases not matched to a gene: 7. The CDR3 totals 16 residues. The germline V gene encodes CDR1 LGHNA and CDR2 YSLEER. The chain's CDR3 is CASSRETGAANYGYTF. As DNA, the CDR3 is TGCGCCAGCAGCCGAGAGACAGGGGCGGCTAACTATGGCTACACCTTC.

This chain uses TRBV23-1 with TRBJ1-2; the D gene is possibly TRBD1 (5 bases). TRBV23-1 is flagged as an ORF with uncertain function. Trimming stripped 6 bases from V and 4 bases from J, with 18 bases between. This CDR3 has 15 amino acids. The CDR3, as DNA: TGCGCCAGCAGGAAGAAGACAGCCGACCTCTATGGCTACACCTTC. This sequence encodes CASRKKTADLYGYTF.

The V gene is TRBV6-1, the J gene TRBJ2-2; the match to TRBD1 covers 8 bases. Looked up from germline, CDR1 is MNHNS and CDR2 is SASEGT. The CDR3 loop spans 17 amino acids. With V trimmed by 0 bases and J by 5 bases, 8 bases remained unmatched. Here the CDR3 DNA reads TGTGCCAGCAGTGAAGCTAGGACAGGGATCGTAACCGGGGAGCTGTTTTTT. Encoded protein: CASSEARTGIVTGELFF.

The V and J genes are TRBV27 and TRBJ2-3; the D gene is possibly TRBD2 (7 bases). CDR3 length equals 16 residues. Germline-derived CDR1 and CDR2 are MNHEY and SMNVEV (reference sequence). V was trimmed by 7 bases and J by 2 bases, leaving 19 bases between them. Here the CDR3 reads CASTHGGLRTTDTQYF. In DNA form, the CDR3 reads TGTGCCAGCACCCACGGGGGGCTTCGTACCACAGATACGCAGTATTTT.

This chain connects TRBV13 to TRBJ1-2; unclear D gene. Between the trimmed V and J ends, which lost 5 bases and 4 bases, there was a span of 11 bases. The germline CDR1 and CDR2 sequences are PRHDT and FYEKMQ (reference sequence). CDR3 size: 13 residues. The CDR3 protein is CASSQRAFYGYTF. The DNA for the CDR3 is TGTGCCAGCAGCCAGCGGGCCTTCTATGGCTACACCTTC.